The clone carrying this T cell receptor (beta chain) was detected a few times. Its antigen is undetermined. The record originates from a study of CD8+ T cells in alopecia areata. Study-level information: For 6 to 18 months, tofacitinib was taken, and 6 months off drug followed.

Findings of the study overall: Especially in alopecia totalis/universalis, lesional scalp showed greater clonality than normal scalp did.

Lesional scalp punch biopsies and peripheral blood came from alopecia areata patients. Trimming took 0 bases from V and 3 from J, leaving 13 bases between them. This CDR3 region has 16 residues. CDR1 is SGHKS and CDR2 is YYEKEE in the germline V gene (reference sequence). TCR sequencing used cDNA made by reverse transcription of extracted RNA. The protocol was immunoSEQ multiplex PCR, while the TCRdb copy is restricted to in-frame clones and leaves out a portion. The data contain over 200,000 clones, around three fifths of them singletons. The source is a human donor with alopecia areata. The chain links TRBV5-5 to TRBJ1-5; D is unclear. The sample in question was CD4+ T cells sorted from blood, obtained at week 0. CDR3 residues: CASSLGWVGNNQPQHF. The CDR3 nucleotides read TGTGCCAGCAGCTTGGGATGGGTGGGAAACAATCAGCCCCAGCATTTT.